The T cell receptor (beta chain) under discussion was sequenced for a study of OX40 agonist ivuxolimab in advanced cancers. For context, the study as a whole: Ivuxolimab was an agonistic, fully human IgG2 monoclonal antibody directed against OX40 (CD134), a costimulatory receptor. Peripheral TCRbeta sequencing aimed to test whether ivuxolimab altered TCR sequence diversity and caused clonal T-cell expansion. Intravenous ivuxolimab was administered to patients every 2 weeks at six dose levels: 0.01, 0.1, 0.3, 1.5, 3 and 10 mg/kg. A male proportion of approximately 83% and a mean age of approximately 55 years, ranging from about 20 to 79, were recorded for the dose-escalation cohort. The monotherapy dose-escalation portion (N ≈ 57 patients) of the phase I ivuxolimab trial is reported in the paper. Patients were allowed to have had prior anti-PD-1, anti-PD-L1 or anti-CTLA-4 therapy, and 40% of the dose-escalation patients had previously received checkpoint inhibitors. Of the approximately 50 patients in dose escalation, about 20 had hepatocellular carcinoma, some 15 had melanoma, 9 had renal cell carcinoma and 9 had head and neck cancer. Partial responses occurred in three dose-escalation patients: two with cutaneous melanoma and one with hepatocellular carcinoma. What the study reported, not specific to this receptor: Low levels of normalized T-cell clonal expansion were also seen in some nonresponding patients. Antigen specificity was not determined for the clonally expanded peripheral T cells. After ivuxolimab, expanded clones were on average more numerous among CD8+ T cells than among CD4+ T cells. In partial responders in the 0.1-3.0 mg/kg groups, normalized peripheral clonal expansion was found to be among the lowest, especially among CD8+ T cells. At doses from 0.1 to 3.0 mg/kg, clonal expansion was seen in both CD4+ and CD8+ blood T cells between baseline and week 6.

The germline V gene encodes CDR1 SGHKS and CDR2 YYEKEE (reference sequence). Spanning cysteine to phenylalanine, the CDR3 consists of 17 amino acids. Only the CDR3 region is kept as DNA, spanning 51 bases read in frame from base 1. To sequence the TCRbeta CDR3 region, genomic DNA was isolated from the sorted cells. The immunoSEQ Assay was used for sequencing of TCRbeta CDR3 regions. Held by TCRdb, this immuneACCESS table contains in-frame sequences only and omits some clones. Under half of the omission traces to an unresolved V gene where checked; the cause of the rest is unknown. Across this sample there are some 15,000 clones, with around 80% seen only once. 30% to 35% of the sample lies in the top ten. The trial excluded patients who had a history of autoimmune disease or who were on systemic immunosuppression. Peripheral blood for TCR sequencing was drawn from every dose cohort at baseline, at cycle 4 day 1 and at cycle 7 day 1. The samples were drawn from a first-in-human, open-label, multicenter phase I dose-escalation trial of ivuxolimab. Adults with locally advanced or metastatic melanoma, renal cell carcinoma, hepatocellular carcinoma or head and neck squamous cell carcinoma were enrolled in the trial. Before TCR sequencing, CD4+ T cells and CD8+ T cells from peripheral blood were sorted into separate populations.

Worth noting for this clone: The target of this receptor is not known. An end of the junction differs from the germline gene, which may be a read error.

The TCR sequence derives from an adult with an advanced solid tumor such as melanoma, head and neck, liver or kidney cancer. The chain uses TRBV5-5 and TRBJ2-7, and TRBD1 aligns with 7 junction nucleotides. The sample in question was CD4+ or CD8+ T cells sorted from blood, obtained in a trial of the OX40 agonist ivuxolimab. CDR3 protein: CASSQDPPGTVSYEQYF. The DNA sequence is given as TGCGCCAGCAGCCAAGATCCTCCCGGGACAGTATCCTACGAGCAGTACTTC.